This T cell receptor (beta chain) comes out of a study of identifying expanded T cells in peripheral blood (dated by TCRdb to between 2019 and 2020). Notes on the research overall: Technical replicates were generated by sequencing separate aliquots of the same genomic DNA pool, and four replicates were compared pairwise.

Deletion took 8 bases off V and 4 bases off J, with a span of 20 bases between the germline ends. Sequences KGHSH (CDR1) and LQKENI (CDR2) are obtained from the germline V gene. Measured from the cysteine to the phenylalanine, the CDR3 is 15 residues long. Kept here is only the CDR3 DNA, which spans 45 bases and is read in frame from base 1. No immune events such as infections were documented for the healthy donors during the collection period. Healthy-donor blood repertoires served as a training cohort to calibrate time-dependent variance in a beta-binomial model of T-cell clone differential abundance. There were roughly 10 healthy donors in the training cohort, of whom 3 were female and 7 were male. Donor ages ranged from about 29 to 70 years, with an average of roughly 47 years. Whole blood from each healthy donor was obtained from a commercial supplier and was collected at three time points around 2 weeks apart. For immunosequencing, genomic DNA was extracted from unsorted whole blood.

TCRbeta CDR3 regions were profiled by bias-controlled multiplex PCR amplification of genomic DNA with the immunoSEQ Assay. The authors processed their data as follows. The absolute abundance of each unique TCRbeta CDR3 region was quantified after sequences were collapsed and filtered. Two models were used to test differential abundance: a binomial model (Fisher-equivalent) and a beta-binomial model that adds time-dependent variance fitted from healthy donors. Clones with fewer than 5 combined templates were removed, and a clone was called differentially abundant if the clone's Benjamini-Hochberg FDR was below 0.01. Using the form v = (b*log(k)+a)^2, the beta-binomial variance was modeled as a function of the total template count across the two samples. In its TCRdb copy, this immuneACCESS table keeps in-frame sequences only and misses some clones. Where compared with another copy, unresolved V genes explain less than half of these, and the others have no known cause. That table gives V, J and clone size, and the DNA gave D and trimming. Across this sample there are 80,000 to 95,000 clones, with approximately 88% seen only once. The top ten clones comprise around 3.6% of the sample.

The research as a whole found: The binomial model flagged approximately 1.2 differentially abundant clones between technical replicates, compared with approximately 16 over about 2 weeks and 18 to 20 over four weeks. Across all healthy-donor time intervals, the beta-binomial model significantly lowered both the number of clones called differentially abundant and the false-positive rate. The authors expected biological variance in healthy repertoires might increase further over much longer intervals such as months to years. Variance in clone template counts between roughly two-week samples significantly increased with total template count across all healthy donors.

This clone came up once. Its specific antigen is unknown. Base-call qualities are not available, and no considerably larger clone is one nucleotide away. Recombination linked TRBV18 to TRBJ1-2, and TRBD1 may be the D gene, going by 6 matching bases. Material for sequencing was blood. This clonotype was sampled from a person aged 18 to 75 in good health. The CDR3: CASGPIGGAVYGYTF. The bases read TGTGCCAGCGGACCCATCGGGGGCGCGGTCTATGGCTACACCTTC.